These 3 T cell receptor beta chains were all obtained from the same sample, sequenced in a study of human T cells and chemical hapten exposure. Specified time point: patch test 3, about 24 weeks after DPC sensitization. The sample's treatment: therapeutic diphenylcyclopropenone sensitization with weekly scalp DPC. A single record per CDR3 protein comes from TCRdb applying MiXCR to the RACE reads. The sample yields 120,000 or so distinct CDR3 sequences, about 10% seen once. Material: whole blood, obtained in connection with sensitization to the hapten diphenylcyclopropenone (DPC). These receptor sequences come from a woman aged 45-59 years with alopecia areata. Some clones in this sample may be carry-over from other donors' samples.

The chain joins TRBV5-6 to TRBJ1-5; no clear D gene. This CDR3 is 12 amino acids long. Per germline, CDR1 SGHDT and CDR2 YYEEEE. The germline V and J ends were trimmed by 0 bases and 7 bases, with 5 bases remaining between them. The DNA for the CDR3 is TGTGCCAGCAGCTTGGGGGAGCAGCCCCAGCATTTT. It yields the protein CASSLGEQPQHF.

This clonotype was counted only a few times. The chain recombines TRBV7-2 with TRBJ2-7; TRBD1 matches 7 bases. This CDR3 has 15 residues. The trim removed 5 bases at V and 0 bases at J, leaving 7 bases unmatched. CDR1 is SGHTA, CDR2 FQGNSA, per germline. Here the CDR3 DNA reads TGTGCCAGCAGCCGGAGTTGGGACAGCTCCTACGAGCAGTACTTC. Translated, it gives CASSRSWDSSYEQYF. Together with reference TRBV7-2 and TRBJ2-7, the CDR3 gives the full variable domain: GAGVSQSPSNKVTEKGKDVELRCDPISGHTALYWYRQSLGQGLEFLIYFQGNSAPDKSGLPSDRFSAERTGGSVSTLTIQRTQQEDSAVYLCASSRSWDSSYEQYFGPGTRLTVT.

This clonotype was observed many times. The V gene is TRBV27, the J gene TRBJ2-3, with TRBD1 matching 9 bases. Germline V gives CDR1 MNHEY, CDR2 SMNVEV (reference sequence). CDR3 length: 15 amino acids. J gave up 4 bases and V 5 bases, and 7 bases lay outside the gene matches. CDR3 DNA sequence: TGTGCCAGCAGTCCCGCCGGGACAGGGTCAGATACGCAGTATTTT. This translates into CASSPAGTGSDTQYF.